This T cell receptor (beta chain) was sequenced for a study of regulatory T cells in long-lasting Graves disease (dated by TCRdb to the early 2020s). For context, the study as a whole: Antithyroid drugs had been taken for less than 3 months by newly diagnosed Graves' disease patients. This study used TCR sequencing and RNA sequencing of peripheral blood to compare persistent Graves' disease patients against newly diagnosed Graves' disease patients. The study was registered as a clinical trial and conducted in China. TCR sequencing covered some 13 persistent and around 20 newly diagnosed Graves' disease patients, approximately 33 samples in total.

With regard to this clonotype: This receptor's antigen is unknown. No much larger clone is present one base from it, and per-base qualities are unavailable.

The time point label of this sample denotes: newly diagnosed GD, antithyroid drugs for less than 3 months. RNA was extracted from PBMCs in TRIzol for both TCR sequencing and RNA sequencing. Graves' disease was diagnosed according to American Thyroid Association guidelines. The patients came from an endocrinology department in Xi'an, China. Each patient gave around 9.2 milliliters of peripheral blood, collected in an EDTA anticoagulant tube. Ficoll Paque Plus density gradient separation was used to isolate PBMCs, and no additional T cell sorting was done. An Agilent 2100 Bioanalyzer and agarose gel were used to assess RNA quality, and a NanoDrop 2000 was used to measure RNA concentration. Library preparation employed multiplex PCR. TCRdb shows the sequencer as Illumina HiSeq 4000. To build TCR beta libraries, CDR3 regions were amplified by Arm-PCR using iRepertoire HTBI primers. Gel purification was performed on PCR products prior to sequencing. In the authors' own workflow: Gene usage analysis of CDR3 amino acid clonotypes used the 55 to 65 TRBV and more than 13 TRBJ segments found across samples. Filtered high-quality paired reads were merged into contigs using COPE and FqMerger. Contigs were aligned with BLAST to IMGT TRBV, TRBD and TRBJ reference genes, and CDR3 was defined per IMGT. Highly expanded clones were defined as clonotypes with a frequency above 0.1%. Repertoire diversity was measured by Shannon entropy, and V-J evenness by the Gini coefficient. A clonotype was considered public if more than one individual shared it. TCRdb reprocessed the public reads (quality trimming at Q25 with fastp, clone calling with MiXCR) and kept in-frame beta chains. Identical CDR3 protein sequences are pooled into one entry, listed with their most common genes and DNA. TCRdb, not the authors, supplied the V and J calls. Counted in this sample were some 220,000 distinct CDR3 sequences; roughly a fifth of them appeared once. The biggest ten clones account for over 9.5% of the sample.

The CDR3 holds 15 amino acids from the cysteine to the phenylalanine. The sequence is cut down to CDR3 DNA, 45 bases in frame from base 1. Ends trimmed: V by 0 bases, J by 4 bases; bases unmatched to a gene: 5. As encoded in the germline V gene, CDR1 is SGHRS while CDR2 is YFSETQ. The research as a whole found: A larger number of public clonotypes was shared among persistent patients (around 3,000) than among newly diagnosed patients (approximately 930). Only peripheral blood was studied, because thyroid tissue, the primary lesion, was inaccessible. Compared with newly diagnosed patients, persistent Graves' disease patients had lower TCR Shannon entropy and fewer highly expanded clones, which suggests clonal expansion. Sequencing and analysis were restricted to the TCR beta chain. As a limitation, the authors acknowledged that the small sample size may reduce accuracy. TRBV28, TRBJ1-2 and TRBJ2-5 were preferentially used in persistent disease, while TRBV20-1 and TRBJ2-1 were favored in newly diagnosed disease.

The same specimen was also included in a second study, on T cells in Graves' hyperthyroidism and ophthalmopathy. The second study reports: Stable Graves' hyperthyroidism was defined as the absence of progression to ophthalmopathy over 18 months of follow-up. Hyperthyroidism patients were newly diagnosed, had a disease duration of under 2 months, and were aged 18 to 65 years. The study excluded patients with uncontrolled infections, other autoimmune diseases, pregnancy or lactation. Diagnoses were established on the basis of clinical symptoms, serum thyroxine and TRAb, thyroid ultrasound, and orbital computed tomography. For the first round of RT-PCR on the TCR CDR3, the HTBI primer set was used together with the Qiagen OneStep RT-PCR kit. Blood samples also contained most of the expanded thyroid clonotypes (frequency above 0.001), which suggests that blood repertoires may reflect thyroid immune responses. In cross-validation, a model built on a 13 V-J signature told ophthalmopathy apart from stable hyperthyroidism with 85% to 90% sensitivity and about 81% specificity, and in testing the same model reached 80%/75%. In validation, the model predicted progression to ophthalmopathy a median of approximately 6.3 months before onset, with over 60% sensitivity and just under 75% specificity. To identify distinguishing TCR V-J signatures, a discovery cohort of around 100 patients was used, comprising fewer than 45 with Graves' ophthalmopathy and under 60 with stable Graves' hyperthyroidism. Prospective prediction of ophthalmopathy was tested in an independent validation cohort consisting of roughly 19 hyperthyroidism patients and 15 to 17 patients who later progressed to ophthalmopathy. The 100 discovery patients were randomly split 7:3 into training and test sets. In addition, the study compared T-cell repertoires in thyroid tissue and in blood from six Graves' hyperthyroidism patients. After blood sampling, hyperthyroidism patients were treated with methimazole at a starting dose of 30 mg daily, and ophthalmopathy patients were treated with high-dose intravenous methylprednisolone. A second multiplex PCR round built the libraries, followed by size selection and purification. Sequencing of the libraries was done on an Illumina HiSeq2000 using paired-end 100 bp reads. Raw data were processed with SOAPnuke, discarding reads with adapters, uncalled bases, mean Phred below 15, or no exact constant-primer or identifier match. High-quality paired reads were merged with COPE v1.2.5, and unique nucleotide sequences were defined as clonotypes. MiTCR v1.1 was used to align the clonotypes against IMGT TRBV, TRBD and TRBJ reference segments. Only V-J combinations with frequency above 0.0001, covering 99% to 99.2% of repertoires, were analysed. The TCS score was defined as F50 (clonal expansion) divided by E x V (chaos), with BLOSUM62-based TCRdist calculated between CDR3 peptides within each V-J. Welch's t-statistics and random forest reduced fewer than 600 V-J features to some 14, which were used in a naive Bayes classifier (R e1071). No statistical method was used to fix the sample size in advance, and group allocation was not hidden from the investigators. According to the paper, TCR Vbeta CDR3 sequencing was carried out on 135 peripheral blood samples, which came from some 41 ophthalmopathy, 75 to 80 hyperthyroidism and about 17 progressor patients.

The sample consisted of peripheral blood mononuclear cells (PBMCs), taken at new diagnosis, from a patient treated with antithyroid drugs. In this chain, TRBV5-1 is recombined with TRBJ1-1; a stretch of 8 junction bases matches TRBD1. The TCR was taken from a woman aged 30 to 39 with Graves disease. Donor details come from another sample of the same person, matched by shared clones. The DNA sequence is as follows: TGCGCCAGCAGCTTGGCGTTCACAGGGGGCACTGAAGCTTTCTTT. It translates to CASSLAFTGGTEAFF.